Listed here are 14 T cell receptor beta chains from one sample, sequenced in a study of shared clonotypes between healthy human individuals. Profiled with immunoSEQ multiplex PCR; TCRdb holds only in-frame clones, not every one. The table records about 1,800,000 clones, about 95% of them present only once. Naive CD8 cells, CD45RO-negative and positively selected for CCR7, excluded terminally differentiated effector memory CD45RA+ cells. Sample: naive CD8+ T cells sorted from blood. Source of these receptors: a man aged 18 to 30 in good health.

The gene calls are TRBV7-9 and TRBJ2-1; TRBD2 matches 12 bases. V trimming: 4 bases; J trimming: 9 bases; junction bases outside the gene matches: 13. There are 17 residues in the CDR3. From germline, CDR1 is SEHNR and CDR2 FQNEAQ (reference sequence). CDR3: CASSSPTLAGGPFEQFF. The CDR3 DNA reads TGTGCCAGCAGCTCCCCTACCCTAGCGGGAGGGCCCTTTGAGCAGTTCTTC.

The J gene is TRBJ2-5, the V gene TRBV19; 7 bases are shared with TRBD1. Germline lookup yields CDR1 LNHDA and CDR2 SQIVND (reference sequence). The CDR3 sequence is 18 residues long. After removal of 1 base from V and 0 bases from J, the junction contained 11 bases not matched to a gene. The CDR3 sequence is CASSIGRLGGVYQETQYF. CDR3 sequence (DNA): TGTGCCAGTAGTATAGGGAGGCTAGGGGGCGTTTACCAAGAGACCCAGTACTTC.

The rearrangement links TRBV7-9 to TRBJ1-4, with 7 positions matching TRBD1. V trimming: 4 bases; J trimming: 4 bases; junction bases outside the gene matches: 6. In germline, CDR1 is SEHNR, CDR2 FQNEAQ (reference sequence). The CDR3 is 15 amino acids. CDR3 DNA: TGTGCCAGCAGCTGGGTGGGACAGATTAATGAAAAACTGTTTTTT. Its translation: CASSWVGQINEKLFF.

The V call is TRBV4-1, the J call TRBJ2-7; 9 bases are a match to TRBD2. The CDR3 sequence is 16 residues long. V gave up 5 bases and J gave up 0 bases; unmatched junction bases: 8. The germline V gene has CDR1 MGHRA and CDR2 YSYEKL. CDR3 in DNA: TGCGCCAGCAGCTCCCGGGGTAGCGGGAGCTCCTACGAGCAGTACTTC. As protein: CASSSRGSGSSYEQYF.

This clone was detected a few times. This sequence joins TRBV6-5 and TRBJ1-2; D uncertain. V was pared by 0 bases and J by 8 bases, with 10 bases between. This CDR3 is built from 13 residues. Per germline, CDR1 MNHEY and CDR2 SVGAGI. The CDR3: CASSYSTGEGYTF. CDR3 DNA sequence: TGTGCCAGCAGTTACTCGACCGGGGAGGGCTACACCTTC.

This clone is a singleton in its sample. This chain joins TRBV6-5 and TRBJ2-2; D perhaps matches TRBD2 (5 bases). The CDR3 spans 13 residues. Germline CDR1 reads MNHEY; CDR2 reads SVGAGI. V lost 4 bases and J 7 bases, leaving 10 bases between the germline ends. The CDR3 region has the DNA TGTGCCAGCAGTTGGGAGCCCGGCGGGGAGCTGTTTTTT. Translation gives CASSWEPGGELFF.

The CDR3, as DNA: TGTGCCAGCAGCTTGGGGTTAGCGGGAGTGAATACTGAGCAGTTCTTC. Its translation: CASSLGLAGVNTEQFF. The chain recombines TRBV5-6 with TRBJ2-1, with 9 bases that match TRBD2. V was clipped by 0 bases and J by 9 bases; unmatched bases: 10. The CDR3 consists of 16 residues. CDR1 and CDR2 (germline): SGHDT, YYEEEE.

This clone is a singleton in its sample. The chain joins TRBV28 to TRBJ1-2; a possible D gene is TRBD1 (5 bases). In germline, CDR1 is MDHEN, CDR2 SYDVKM. The CDR3 runs to 15 residues. Trimming left V 8 bases short and J 6 bases short, with 22 bases between. CDR3 sequence: CASSLIGDPSHGYTF. CDR3 nucleotides: TGTGCCAGCTCGCTAATCGGGGACCCTTCCCATGGCTACACCTTC.

The chain has TRBV18 and TRBJ2-3; 12 positions agree with TRBD2. This CDR3 comprises 17 residues. Germline values: CDR1 KGHSH, CDR2 LQKENI. J gave up 1 base and V 3 bases, and 5 bases lay outside the gene matches. The CDR3 nucleotides are TGTGCCAGCTCACCGCCTCTAGCGGGAGGGGGCACAGATACGCAGTATTTT. Residues: CASSPPLAGGGTDTQYF.

The chain recombines TRBV7-9 with TRBJ2-5; 9 bases fit TRBD1. Germline assignment: CDR1 SEHNR and CDR2 FQNEAQ (reference sequence). The J segment lost 4 bases and the V segment lost 5 bases, leaving 5 bases of the junction unmatched. The CDR3 runs to 14 residues. The CDR3 region has the DNA TGTGCCAGCAGCGGGACAGGGTTTTTAGAGACCCAGTACTTC. This codes for CASSGTGFLETQYF.

This clone was seen only once. This chain uses TRBV27 with TRBJ2-2; weak D call: TRBD1 (6 bases). The V end was cut by 5 bases, the J end by 7 bases, with 14 bases between. The CDR3 loop spans 14 amino acids. The germline V gene has CDR1 MNHEY and CDR2 SMNVEV (reference sequence). DNA of the CDR3: TGTGCCAGCAGTGGGGACAAGGCGGGCGGGGAGCTGTTTTTT. Amino acids: CASSGDKAGGELFF.

Points on this clone: In the same sample, other DNA sequences code for this CDR3. V and J are TRBV7-9 and TRBJ2-1; D perhaps matches TRBD2 (6 bases). The CDR3 spans 12 residues. CDR1 SEHNR and CDR2 FQNEAQ come from the germline V gene (reference sequence). Trimming left V 4 bases short and J 7 bases short, with 8 bases between. CDR3: CASSYGGNEQFF. The DNA of the CDR3 is TGTGCCAGCAGCTACGGGGGTAATGAGCAGTTCTTC.

This chain uses TRBV6-5 with TRBJ2-7; D might be TRBD1 or TRBD2, each matching 6 bases. Germline V gene sequence: CDR1 MNHEY, CDR2 SVGAGI. Between the trimmed V and J ends, which lost 8 bases and 7 bases, there was a span of 15 bases. CDR3 length: 12 residues. CDR3 amino acids: CASHPLGGEQYF. CDR3 sequence (DNA): TGTGCCAGCCATCCTCTAGGGGGGGAGCAGTACTTC.

V usage is TRBV4-1 and J usage is TRBJ2-3, with no clear D. The CDR3 consists of 16 residues. The V gene lost 0 bases and the J gene lost 6 bases, with 16 bases spanning the gap. Germline V gene data show CDR1 as MGHRA and CDR2 as YSYEKL. The CDR3, as DNA: TGCGCCAGCAGCCAAGAATCCTTATCAGAATCGGATACGCAGTATTTT. Translation gives CASSQESLSESDTQYF.